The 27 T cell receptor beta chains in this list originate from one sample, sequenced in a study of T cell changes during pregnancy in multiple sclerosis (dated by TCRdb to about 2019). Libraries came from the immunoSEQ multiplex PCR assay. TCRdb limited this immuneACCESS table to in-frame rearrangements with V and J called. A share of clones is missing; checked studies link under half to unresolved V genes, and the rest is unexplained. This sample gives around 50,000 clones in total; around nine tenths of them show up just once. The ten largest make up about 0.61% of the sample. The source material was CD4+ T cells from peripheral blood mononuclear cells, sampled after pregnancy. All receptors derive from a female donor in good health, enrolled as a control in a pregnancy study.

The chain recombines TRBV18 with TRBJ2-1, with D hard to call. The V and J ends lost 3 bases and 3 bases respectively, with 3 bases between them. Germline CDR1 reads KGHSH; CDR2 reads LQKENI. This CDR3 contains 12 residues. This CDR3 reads CASSPNYNEQFF. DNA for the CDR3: TGTGCCAGCTCACCTAACTACAATGAGCAGTTCTTC.

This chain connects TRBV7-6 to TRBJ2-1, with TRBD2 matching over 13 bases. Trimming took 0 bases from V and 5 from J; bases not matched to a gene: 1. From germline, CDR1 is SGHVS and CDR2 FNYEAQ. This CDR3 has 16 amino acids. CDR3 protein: CASSLAGTSGNNEQFF. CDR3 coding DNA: TGTGCCAGCAGCTTAGCTGGGACTAGCGGGAACAATGAGCAGTTCTTC.

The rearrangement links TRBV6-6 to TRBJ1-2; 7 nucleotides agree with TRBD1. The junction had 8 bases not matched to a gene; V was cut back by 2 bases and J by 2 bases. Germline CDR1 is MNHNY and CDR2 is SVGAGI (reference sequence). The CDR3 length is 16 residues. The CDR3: CASSYILGTANYGYTF. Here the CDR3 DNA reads TGTGCCAGCAGTTACATACTGGGGACAGCCAACTATGGCTACACCTTC.

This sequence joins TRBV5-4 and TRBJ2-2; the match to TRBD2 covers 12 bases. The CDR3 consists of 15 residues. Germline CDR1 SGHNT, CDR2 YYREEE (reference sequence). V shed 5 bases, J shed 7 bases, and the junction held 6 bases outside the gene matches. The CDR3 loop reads CASSRLAGEVGELFF. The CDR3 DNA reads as TGTGCCAGCAGTCGACTAGCGGGAGAGGTCGGGGAGCTGTTTTTT. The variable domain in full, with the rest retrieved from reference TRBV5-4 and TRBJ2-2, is ETGVTQSPTHLIKTRGQQVTLRCSSQSGHNTVSWYQQALGQGPQFIFQYYREEENGRGNFPPRFSGLQFPNYSSELNVNALELDDSALYLCASSRLAGEVGELFFGEGSRLTVL.

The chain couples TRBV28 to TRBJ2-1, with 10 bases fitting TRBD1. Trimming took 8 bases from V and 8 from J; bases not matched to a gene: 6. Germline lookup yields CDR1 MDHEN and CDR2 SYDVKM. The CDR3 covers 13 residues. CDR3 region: CASSGQGTDEQFF. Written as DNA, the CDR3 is TGTGCCAGCTCGGGACAGGGGACCGATGAGCAGTTCTTC.

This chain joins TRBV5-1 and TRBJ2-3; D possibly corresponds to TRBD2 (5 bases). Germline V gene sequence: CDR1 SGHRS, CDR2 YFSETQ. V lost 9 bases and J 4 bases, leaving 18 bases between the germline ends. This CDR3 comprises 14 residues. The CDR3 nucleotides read TGCGCCAACGGACTTCAAAGTGTGGCAGATACGCAGTATTTT. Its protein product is CANGLQSVADTQYF.

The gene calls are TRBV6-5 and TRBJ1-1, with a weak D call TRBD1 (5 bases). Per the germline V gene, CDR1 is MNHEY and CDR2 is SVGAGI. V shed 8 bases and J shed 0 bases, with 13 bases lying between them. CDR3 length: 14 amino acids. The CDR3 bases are TGTGCCAGCTTCCTGGACATAGTGAACACTGAAGCTTTCTTT. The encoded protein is CASFLDIVNTEAFF.

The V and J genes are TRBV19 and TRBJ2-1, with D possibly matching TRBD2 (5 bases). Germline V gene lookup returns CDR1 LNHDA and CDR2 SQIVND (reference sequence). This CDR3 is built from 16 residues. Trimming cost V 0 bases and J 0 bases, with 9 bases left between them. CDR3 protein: CASSIDRSGSYNEQFF. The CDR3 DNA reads TGTGCCAGTAGTATAGATCGGAGCGGCTCCTACAATGAGCAGTTCTTC.

The CDR3 DNA follows: TGCGCCAGCAGCCTGGGACTATTCACAGATACGCAGTATTTT. Amino acids: CASSLGLFTDTQYF. This sequence joins TRBV5-1 and TRBJ2-3, with 7 bases fitting TRBD2. CDR3 length equals 14 residues. After removal of 4 bases from V and 2 bases from J, the junction contained 4 bases not matched to a gene. In germline, CDR1 is SGHRS, CDR2 YFSETQ.

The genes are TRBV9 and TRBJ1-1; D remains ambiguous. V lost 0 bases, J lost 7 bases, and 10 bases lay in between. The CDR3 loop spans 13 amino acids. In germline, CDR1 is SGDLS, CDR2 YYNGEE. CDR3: CASSVVPGVEAFF. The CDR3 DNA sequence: TGTGCCAGCAGCGTAGTTCCCGGTGTTGAAGCTTTCTTT.

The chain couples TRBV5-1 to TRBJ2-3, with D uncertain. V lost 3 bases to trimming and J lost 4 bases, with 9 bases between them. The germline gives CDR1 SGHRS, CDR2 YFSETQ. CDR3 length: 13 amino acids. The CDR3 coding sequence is TGCGCCAGCAGCTCTGAGGTCGCAGATACGCAGTATTTT. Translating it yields CASSSEVADTQYF.

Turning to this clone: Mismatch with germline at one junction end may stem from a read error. CDR3 in amino acids: CASSPLGTSVYNEQFF. The CDR3, as DNA: TGTGCTAGCAGCCCCCTAGGGACTAGCGTCTACAATGAGCAGTTCTTC. The genes are TRBV7-7 and TRBJ2-1, with TRBD2 identical over 10 bases. Germline assignment: CDR1 SSHAT and CDR2 FNYEAQ (reference sequence). The CDR3 is made up of 16 amino acids.

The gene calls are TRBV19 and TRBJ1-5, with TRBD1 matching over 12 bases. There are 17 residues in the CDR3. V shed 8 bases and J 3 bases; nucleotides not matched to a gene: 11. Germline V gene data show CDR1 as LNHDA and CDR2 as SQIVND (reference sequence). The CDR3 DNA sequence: TGTGCCAGTCGACGTCGGGACAGGGGGCGGATCAATCAGCCCCAGCATTTT. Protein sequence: CASRRRDRGRINQPQHF. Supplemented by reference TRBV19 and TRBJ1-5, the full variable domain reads DGGITQSPKYLFRKEGQNVTLSCEQNLNHDAMYWYRQDPGQGLRLIYYSQIVNDFQKGDIAEGYSVSREKKESFPLTVTSAQKNPTAFYLCASRRRDRGRINQPQHFGDGTRLSIL.

The CDR3 coding sequence is TGTGCCAGCTCACCTGACAGGGGCAATCAGCCCCAGCATTTT. Translation: CASSPDRGNQPQHF. The V gene is TRBV18, the J gene TRBJ1-5, with 7 positions matching TRBD1. Germline assignment: CDR1 KGHSH and CDR2 LQKENI. V shed 3 bases, J shed 2 bases, and the junction held 1 base outside the gene matches. The CDR3 is 14 amino acids.

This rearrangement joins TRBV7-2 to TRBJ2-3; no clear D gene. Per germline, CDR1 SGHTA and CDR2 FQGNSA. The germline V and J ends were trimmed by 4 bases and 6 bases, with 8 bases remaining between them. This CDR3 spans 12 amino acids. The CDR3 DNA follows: TGTGCCAGCAGCTACCATCGGGATACGCAGTATTTT. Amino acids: CASSYHRDTQYF.

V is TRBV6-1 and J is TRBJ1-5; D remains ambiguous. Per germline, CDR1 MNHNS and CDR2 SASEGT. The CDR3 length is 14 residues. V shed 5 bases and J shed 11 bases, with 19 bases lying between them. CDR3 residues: CASSQRSEPSAQHF. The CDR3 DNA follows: TGTGCCAGCAGTCAGAGGTCTGAGCCGTCGGCCCAGCATTTT.

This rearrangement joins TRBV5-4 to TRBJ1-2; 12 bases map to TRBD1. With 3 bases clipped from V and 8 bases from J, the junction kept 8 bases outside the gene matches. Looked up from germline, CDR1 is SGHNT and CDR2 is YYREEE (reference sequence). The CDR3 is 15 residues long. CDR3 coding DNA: TGTGCCAGCAGCTCGGGGGACAGGGGGCTACAGGGCTACACCTTC. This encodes CASSSGDRGLQGYTF.

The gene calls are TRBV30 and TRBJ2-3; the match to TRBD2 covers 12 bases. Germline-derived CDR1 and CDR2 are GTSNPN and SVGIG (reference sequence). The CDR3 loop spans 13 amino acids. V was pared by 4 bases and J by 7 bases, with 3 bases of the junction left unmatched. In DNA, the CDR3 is TGTGCCTGGACTAGCGGGGGGGCCAATACGCAGTATTTT. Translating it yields CAWTSGGANTQYF.

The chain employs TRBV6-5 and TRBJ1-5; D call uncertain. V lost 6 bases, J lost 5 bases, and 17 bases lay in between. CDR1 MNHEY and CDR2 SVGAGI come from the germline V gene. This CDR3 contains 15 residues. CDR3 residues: CASSPYRGIYQPQHF. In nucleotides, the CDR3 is TGTGCCAGCAGCCCGTACAGAGGGATTTATCAGCCCCAGCATTTT.

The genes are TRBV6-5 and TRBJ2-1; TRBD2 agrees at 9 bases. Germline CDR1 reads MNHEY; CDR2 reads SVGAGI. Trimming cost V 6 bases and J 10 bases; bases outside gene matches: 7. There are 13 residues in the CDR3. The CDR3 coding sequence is TGTGCCAGCAGCTTAGGGACTAGCCGGGAGCAGTTCTTC. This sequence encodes CASSLGTSREQFF.

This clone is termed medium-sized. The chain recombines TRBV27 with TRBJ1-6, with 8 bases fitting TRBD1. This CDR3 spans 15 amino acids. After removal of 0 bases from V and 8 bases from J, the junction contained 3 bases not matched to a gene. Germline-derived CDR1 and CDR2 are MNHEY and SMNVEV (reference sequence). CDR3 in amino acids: CASSLSATGDSPLHF. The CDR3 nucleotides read TGTGCCAGCAGTTTATCGGCGACAGGGGATTCACCCCTCCACTTT.

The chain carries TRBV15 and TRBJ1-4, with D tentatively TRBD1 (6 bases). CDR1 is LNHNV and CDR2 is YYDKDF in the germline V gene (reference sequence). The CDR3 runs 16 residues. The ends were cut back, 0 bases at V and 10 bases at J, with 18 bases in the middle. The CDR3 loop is CATSRDWGTLDGKLFF. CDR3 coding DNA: TGTGCCACCAGCAGAGATTGGGGGACACTCGACGGAAAACTGTTTTTT.

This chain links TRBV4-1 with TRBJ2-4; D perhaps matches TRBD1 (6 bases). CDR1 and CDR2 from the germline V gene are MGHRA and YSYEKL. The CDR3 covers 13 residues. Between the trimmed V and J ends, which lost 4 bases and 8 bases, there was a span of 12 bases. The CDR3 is CASSPTGGDIQYF. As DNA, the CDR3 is TGCGCCAGCAGCCCGACAGGAGGAGACATTCAGTACTTC.

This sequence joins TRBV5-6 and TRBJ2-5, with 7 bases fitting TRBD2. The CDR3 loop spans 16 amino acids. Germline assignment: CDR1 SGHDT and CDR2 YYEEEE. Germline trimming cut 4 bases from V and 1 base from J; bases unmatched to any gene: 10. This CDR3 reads CASSLKRGALQETQYF. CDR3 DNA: TGTGCCAGCAGCCTAAAGCGGGGAGCCCTCCAAGAGACCCAGTACTTC.

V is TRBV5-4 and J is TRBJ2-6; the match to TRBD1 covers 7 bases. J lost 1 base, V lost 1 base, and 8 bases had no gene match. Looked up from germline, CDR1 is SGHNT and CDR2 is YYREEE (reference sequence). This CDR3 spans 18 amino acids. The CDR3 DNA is TGTGCCAGCAGCTTGCGAAGACAGGGATCATCTGGGGCCAACGTCCTGACTTTC. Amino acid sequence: CASSLRRQGSSGANVLTF. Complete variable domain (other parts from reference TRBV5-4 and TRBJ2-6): ETGVTQSPTHLIKTRGQQVTLRCSSQSGHNTVSWYQQALGQGPQFIFQYYREEENGRGNFPPRFSGLQFPNYSSELNVNALELDDSALYLCASSLRRQGSSGANVLTFGAGSRLTVL.

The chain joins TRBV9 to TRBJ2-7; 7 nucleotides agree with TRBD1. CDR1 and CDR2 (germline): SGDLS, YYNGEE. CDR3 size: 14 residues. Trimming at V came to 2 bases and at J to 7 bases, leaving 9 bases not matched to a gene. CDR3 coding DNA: TGTGCCAGCAGCGTGCAGACAGGGTCGGGAGAGCAGTACTTC. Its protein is CASSVQTGSGEQYF.

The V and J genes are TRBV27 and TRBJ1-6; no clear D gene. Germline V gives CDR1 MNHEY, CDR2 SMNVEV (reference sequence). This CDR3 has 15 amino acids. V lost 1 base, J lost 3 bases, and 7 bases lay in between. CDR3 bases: TGTGCCAGCAGTTTATACAGAGACTATAATTCACCCCTCCACTTT. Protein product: CASSLYRDYNSPLHF.